These T cell receptor beta chains were read from a single sample in a study of identifying expanded T cells in peripheral blood. TCRdb's copy holds only in-frame clones and misses some; the assay was immunoSEQ multiplex PCR. The sample has tens of thousands of clones, around 90% seen once. Sequencing was done on a sample of blood. The origin of the receptors is a person aged 18 to 70 in good health. Both conserved end residues are part of each CDR3. Fields, in order: D gene, J gene, clone size, V gene, CDR3 protein, CDR3 DNA. The D gene is left open where the match is weak. A clone size is listed for some rows: how often the clone was seen (once, few, many), or a class if it is expanded.

.	TRBJ2-7	once	TRBV7-9	CASSLGVYEQYF	TGTGCCAGCAGCTTGGGGGTTTACGAGCAGTACTTC
.	TRBJ1-3	.	TRBV18	CASSPVPEDTIYF	TGTGCCAGCTCACCAGTTCCAGAGGACACCATATATTTT
TRBD2	TRBJ2-2	.	TRBV18	CASSPALAEDTGELFF	TGTGCCAGCTCACCGGCACTAGCGGAGGACACCGGGGAGCTGTTTTTT
.	TRBJ1-4	.	TRBV28	CASRWYEKLFF	TGTGCCAGCCGTTGGTACGAAAAACTGTTTTTT
.	TRBJ1-1	once	TRBV9	CASSEDLNTEAFF	TGTGCCAGCAGCGAGGATCTGAACACTGAAGCTTTCTTT
TRBD2	TRBJ2-7	.	TRBV5-4	CASSLGGGFSYEQYF	TGTGCCAGCAGCTTGGGCGGGGGGTTCTCCTACGAGCAGTACTTC
TRBD1	TRBJ2-1	.	TRBV2	CASISGQLYNEQFF	TGTGCCAGCATTTCGGGACAGCTTTACAATGAGCAGTTCTTC
.	TRBJ2-3	.	TRBV4-1	CASSLGQSTDTQYF	TGCGCCAGCAGCCTGGGACAAAGCACAGATACGCAGTATTTT
.	TRBJ1-1	.	TRBV30	CAWSREGEAFF	TGTGCCTGGAGTCGTGAGGGTGAAGCTTTCTTT
TRBD2	TRBJ2-3	.	TRBV9	CASSVGTSGSADTQYF	TGTGCCAGCAGCGTAGGAACTAGCGGGAGCGCAGATACGCAGTATTTT
TRBD1	TRBJ2-7	once	TRBV7-2	CALDRDGEQYF	TGTGCCTTGGACAGGGACGGCGAGCAGTACTTC
TRBD1	TRBJ2-7	.	TRBV7-9	CASTRTGAFYEQYF	TGTGCCAGCACCCGGACAGGGGCCTTCTACGAGCAGTACTTC
.	TRBJ1-1	.	TRBV18	CASSPPRTGYPEAFF	TGTGCCAGCTCACCACCCCGAACAGGGTATCCTGAAGCTTTCTTT
.	TRBJ1-1	.	TRBV5-6	CASSPMGGLGEAFF	TGTGCCAGCAGCCCCATGGGGGGGCTCGGCGAAGCTTTCTTT
.	TRBJ1-1	once	TRBV18	CASSPPGTLYTEAFF	TGTGCCAGCTCACCACCGGGGACTCTTTACACTGAAGCTTTCTTT
.	TRBJ1-1	.	TRBV29-1	CSVEDYRLVGGKAFF	TGCAGCGTTGAAGATTACCGCCTAGTCGGGGGCAAAGCTTTCTTT
TRBD1	TRBJ2-2	.	TRBV29-1	CSVGTDRSGELFF	TGCAGCGTGGGGACAGACCGGTCCGGGGAGCTGTTTTTT
.	TRBJ1-1	.	TRBV5-1	CASSLEENTEAFF	TGCGCCAGCAGCTTGGAGGAGAACACTGAAGCTTTCTTT
.	TRBJ1-1	.	TRBV19	CASSMTLGTEAFF	TGTGCCAGTAGTATGACTCTGGGGACTGAAGCTTTCTTT
.	TRBJ1-6	.	TRBV7-8	CASSKWTANSPLHF	TGTGCCAGCAGCAAATGGACAGCGAATTCACCCCTCCACTTT
.	TRBJ2-1	.	TRBV6-1	CASRPGLDEQFF	TGTGCCAGCAGACCAGGACTGGATGAGCAGTTCTTC